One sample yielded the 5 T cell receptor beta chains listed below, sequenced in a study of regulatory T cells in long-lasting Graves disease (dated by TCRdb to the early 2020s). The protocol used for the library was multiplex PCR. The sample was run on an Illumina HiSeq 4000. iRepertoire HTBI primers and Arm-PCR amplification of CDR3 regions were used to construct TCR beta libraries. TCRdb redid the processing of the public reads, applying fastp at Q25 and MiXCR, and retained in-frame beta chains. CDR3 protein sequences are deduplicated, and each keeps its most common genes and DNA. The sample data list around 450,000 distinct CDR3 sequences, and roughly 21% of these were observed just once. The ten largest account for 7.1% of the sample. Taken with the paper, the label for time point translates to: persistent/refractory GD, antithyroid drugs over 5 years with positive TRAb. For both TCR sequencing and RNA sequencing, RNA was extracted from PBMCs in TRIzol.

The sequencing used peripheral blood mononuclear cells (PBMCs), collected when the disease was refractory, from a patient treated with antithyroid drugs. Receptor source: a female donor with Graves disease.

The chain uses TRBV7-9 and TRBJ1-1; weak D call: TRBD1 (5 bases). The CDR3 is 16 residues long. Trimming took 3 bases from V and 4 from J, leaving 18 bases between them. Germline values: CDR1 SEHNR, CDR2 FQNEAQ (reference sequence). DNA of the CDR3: TGTGCCAGCAGCTTTGGGGGGGGATGGAGTAGCACTGAAGCTTTCTTT. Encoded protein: CASSFGGGWSSTEAFF.

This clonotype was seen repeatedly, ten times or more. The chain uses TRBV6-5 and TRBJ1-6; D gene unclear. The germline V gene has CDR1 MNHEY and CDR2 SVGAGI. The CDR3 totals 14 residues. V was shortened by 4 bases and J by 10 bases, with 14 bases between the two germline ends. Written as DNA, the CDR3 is TGTGCCAGCAGTTCCCGGACCCCTGACTCACCCCTCCACTTT. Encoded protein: CASSSRTPDSPLHF.

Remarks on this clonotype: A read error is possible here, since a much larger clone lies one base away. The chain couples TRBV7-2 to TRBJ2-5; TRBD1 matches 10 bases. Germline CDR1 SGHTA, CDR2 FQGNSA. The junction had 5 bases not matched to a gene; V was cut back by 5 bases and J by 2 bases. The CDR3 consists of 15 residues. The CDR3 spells CASSPGTGEQETQYF. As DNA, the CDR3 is TGTGCCAGCAGCCCCGGGACAGGGGAACAAGAGACCCAGTACTTC.

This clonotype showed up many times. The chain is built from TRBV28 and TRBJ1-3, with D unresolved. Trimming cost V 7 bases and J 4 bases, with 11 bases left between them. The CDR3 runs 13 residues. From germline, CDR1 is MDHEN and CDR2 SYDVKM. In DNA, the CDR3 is TGTGCCAGCAAGGGCAGGTCAGGAAACACCATATATTTT. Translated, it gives CASKGRSGNTIYF.

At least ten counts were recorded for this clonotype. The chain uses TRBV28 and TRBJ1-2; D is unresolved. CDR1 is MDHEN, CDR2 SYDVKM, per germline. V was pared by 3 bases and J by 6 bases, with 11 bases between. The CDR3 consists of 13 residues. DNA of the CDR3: TGTGCCAGCAGTTTTCCGACATCGAATGGCTACACCTTC. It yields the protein CASSFPTSNGYTF.